The 25 T cell receptor beta chains given below trace back to one sample, sequenced in a study of T cell changes during pregnancy in multiple sclerosis. Sequencing was performed with immunoSEQ multiplex PCR; in TCRdb, only in-frame clones are kept and a portion is missing. Altogether roughly 100,000 clones are present, roughly nine tenths being singletons, with the ten largest covering 0.75% to 0.95%. Sample: peripheral blood, taken after pregnancy. The receptors shown here come from a female donor with multiple sclerosis, enrolled in a pregnancy study.

This clone was found once. This sequence joins TRBV9 and TRBJ2-2; possibly TRBD1 for D (6 bases). The CDR3 loop spans 14 amino acids. The germline V and J ends were trimmed by 4 bases and 4 bases, with 11 bases remaining between them. Germline CDR1 and CDR2: SGDLS and YYNGEE. CDR3 coding DNA: TGTGCCAGCAGCTCCCAAGGGGGCACCGGGGAGCTGTTTTTT. Amino acids: CASSSQGGTGELFF.

The rearrangement uses TRBV6-4 and TRBJ2-1; 11 positions agree with TRBD2. J gave up 0 bases and V 5 bases, and 3 bases lay outside the gene matches. Germline V gene sequence: CDR1 MRHNA, CDR2 SNTAGT. CDR3 length equals 16 residues. The CDR3: CASSLSGRGSYNEQFF. The CDR3 DNA reads TGTGCCAGCAGTCTTAGCGGGAGGGGCTCCTACAATGAGCAGTTCTTC.

The rearrangement joins TRBV7-9 to TRBJ1-4; TRBD1 aligns across 8 bases. V gave up 5 bases and J gave up 8 bases; unmatched junction bases: 7. The CDR3 is 14 amino acids. Germline V lookup: CDR1 SEHNR, CDR2 FQNEAQ (reference sequence). CDR3 region: CASSLGQGQEKLFF. For the CDR3, the DNA is TGTGCCAGCAGCCTAGGACAGGGTCAGGAAAAACTGTTTTTT.

The genes are TRBV30 and TRBJ1-6; D is uncertain. Trimming took off 7 bases at V and 0 bases at J, with 10 bases between the two ends. The CDR3 spans 14 residues. In germline, CDR1 is GTSNPN, CDR2 SVGIG (reference sequence). The CDR3 nucleotides read TGTGCCTCCTCCCAGGCCTCCTATAATTCACCCCTCCACTTT. This gives the protein CASSQASYNSPLHF.

This chain joins TRBV4-3 and TRBJ1-4, with a tentative D call TRBD1 (6 bases). V was cut by 0 bases and J by 0 bases, with 8 bases left in between. Germline CDR1 is LGHNA and CDR2 is YSLEER. The CDR3 runs to 16 residues. The CDR3 is CASSQEQGATNEKLFF. The CDR3 bases are TGCGCCAGCAGCCAAGAACAGGGTGCAACTAATGAAAAACTGTTTTTT.

The chain is built from TRBV11-2 and TRBJ2-1; 8 bases align to TRBD2. CDR1 SGHAT and CDR2 FQNNGV come from the germline V gene. The CDR3 is 14 amino acids. The junction had 12 bases not matched to a gene; V was cut back by 5 bases and J by 12 bases. The CDR3 sequence is CASSPTSDTMSQFF. In DNA, the CDR3 is TGTGCCAGCAGCCCGACTAGCGATACAATGTCGCAGTTCTTC. Together with reference TRBV11-2 and TRBJ2-1, the CDR3 gives the full variable domain: EAGVAQSPRYKIIEKRQSVAFWCNPISGHATLYWYQQILGQGPKLLIQFQNNGVVDDSQLPKDRFSAERLKGVDSTLKIQPAKLEDSAVYLCASSPTSDTMSQFFGPGTRLTVL.

The CDR3 nucleotides are TGTGCCAGCAGCTTCCGGGACAGGATCACCGGGGAGCTGTTTTTT. It is translated as CASSFRDRITGELFF. V gene TRBV13 combines with J gene TRBJ2-2; TRBD1 aligns across 8 bases. Looked up from germline, CDR1 is PRHDT and CDR2 is FYEKMQ (reference sequence). This CDR3 spans 15 amino acids. The J segment lost 4 bases and the V segment lost 3 bases, leaving 4 bases of the junction unmatched.

V gene TRBV9 combines with J gene TRBJ2-3; TRBD2 matches 12 bases. V lost 3 bases to trimming and J lost 1 base; unmatched junction nucleotides: 6. Looked up from germline, CDR1 is SGDLS and CDR2 is YYNGEE. The CDR3 totals 17 residues. CDR3 sequence reads: CASSAPRTSGGTDTQYF. CDR3 nucleotides: TGTGCCAGCAGCGCCCCCCGGACTAGCGGGGGCACAGATACGCAGTATTTT.

The rearrangement uses TRBV19 and TRBJ1-5, with 9 bases fitting TRBD1. Trimming cost V 6 bases and J 8 bases; bases outside gene matches: 8. The CDR3 length is 14 residues. Germline CDR1 reads LNHDA; CDR2 reads SQIVND (reference sequence). The CDR3 is CASSPGQGPKPQHF. As DNA, the CDR3 is TGTGCCAGTAGCCCGGGACAGGGACCAAAGCCCCAGCATTTT.

V is TRBV27 and J is TRBJ1-2; D gene unclear. V was clipped by 0 bases and J by 4 bases, with 15 bases between them. From germline, CDR1 is MNHEY and CDR2 SMNVEV (reference sequence). This CDR3 comprises 16 residues. CDR3 sequence: CASSLSMRVGLYGYTF. CDR3 nucleotide sequence: TGTGCCAGCAGTTTATCGATGAGGGTTGGTCTCTATGGCTACACCTTC.

The chain joins TRBV28 to TRBJ1-5; D unclear. Between the trimmed V and J ends, which lost 5 bases and 2 bases, there was a span of 13 bases. The germline V gene has CDR1 MDHEN and CDR2 SYDVKM. This CDR3 spans 15 amino acids. CDR3 nucleotide sequence: TGTGCCAGCAGTCGCGGGGTAGGAGGCAATCAGCCCCAGCATTTT. Encoded protein: CASSRGVGGNQPQHF.

J is TRBJ2-7 and V is TRBV7-2; 7 bases line up with TRBD1. CDR1 SGHTA and CDR2 FQGNSA come from the germline V gene. The CDR3 covers 14 residues. With 2 bases clipped from V and 3 bases from J, the junction kept 4 bases outside the gene matches. The CDR3: CASSLSRGSYEQYF. Written as DNA, the CDR3 is TGTGCCAGCAGCTTAAGCAGGGGGAGCTACGAGCAGTACTTC.

The gene calls are TRBV4-3 and TRBJ2-5; 8 bases map to TRBD1. From germline, CDR1 is LGHNA and CDR2 YSLEER. Trimming took 1 base from V and 12 from J; bases not matched to a gene: 25. The CDR3 extends over 19 amino acids. The CDR3 reads CASSQVLFAGQGGTRPEYF. The CDR3, as DNA: TGCGCCAGCAGCCAAGTTCTTTTCGCCGGACAGGGAGGTACTCGGCCGGAGTACTTC.

The rearrangement links TRBV11-2 to TRBJ2-3; TRBD1 matches at 7 bases. Trimming cost V 3 bases and J 5 bases; bases outside gene matches: 5. CDR3 length equals 14 residues. CDR1 and CDR2 from the germline V gene are SGHAT and FQNNGV. The CDR3 DNA reads TGTGCCAGCAGCTTTGACAGGGTGGGAGATACGCAGTATTTT. Amino acids: CASSFDRVGDTQYF. Variable domain in full (rest from reference TRBV11-2 and TRBJ2-3): EAGVAQSPRYKIIEKRQSVAFWCNPISGHATLYWYQQILGQGPKLLIQFQNNGVVDDSQLPKDRFSAERLKGVDSTLKIQPAKLEDSAVYLCASSFDRVGDTQYFGPGTRLTVL.

This chain joins TRBV25-1 and TRBJ2-2; TRBD1 is a possible D gene (5 bases). The germline CDR1 and CDR2 sequences are MGHDK and SYGVNS. The CDR3 consists of 14 residues. Trimming cost V 6 bases and J 6 bases, with 14 bases left between them. CDR3: CASSLQGIAGELFF. DNA for the CDR3: TGTGCCAGCAGCCTGCAGGGTATCGCCGGGGAGCTGTTTTTT.

The chain joins TRBV28 to TRBJ1-4; D possibly corresponds to TRBD1 (5 bases). Trimming shortened V by 3 bases and J by 8 bases, and 13 bases separated the two germline ends. CDR3 length equals 14 residues. Germline V gives CDR1 MDHEN, CDR2 SYDVKM. In DNA form, the CDR3 reads TGTGCCAGCAGTTTGCACAGGTCTAGGGAAAAACTGTTTTTT. The encoded protein is CASSLHRSREKLFF.

The chain uses TRBV5-5 and TRBJ2-7; 9 nucleotides align to TRBD1. The CDR3 covers 14 residues. The germline CDR1 and CDR2 sequences are SGHKS and YYEKEE (reference sequence). The V segment lost 0 bases and the J segment 5 bases; nucleotides outside the gene matches: 3. The CDR3 DNA is TGTGCCAGCAGCTTGGAATACAGGGGGCACGAGCAGTACTTC. Translation: CASSLEYRGHEQYF.

The chain links TRBV6-6 to TRBJ1-1; maybe TRBD1 (5 bases). CDR1 MNHNY and CDR2 SVGAGI come from the germline V gene (reference sequence). Trimming cost V 4 bases and J 5 bases, with 17 bases left between them. This CDR3 region has 15 residues. CDR3: CASSSRDGRKTEAFF. CDR3 sequence (DNA): TGTGCCAGCAGTTCGCGGGACGGTAGGAAGACTGAAGCTTTCTTT.

This clone was observed once. The chain combines TRBV6-6 with TRBJ2-6; possibly TRBD2 for D (6 bases). There are 15 residues in the CDR3. The V end lost 6 bases, the J end lost 1 base, and 10 bases lay between the germline ends. CDR1 is MNHNY, CDR2 SVGAGI, per germline (reference sequence). The CDR3 DNA reads as TGTGCCAGCAGCCGCGGGGAATCTGGGGCCAACGTCCTGACTTTC. It encodes CASSRGESGANVLTF.

This clone was seen once. The chain employs TRBV10-3 and TRBJ2-3; 12 nucleotides agree with TRBD2. After removal of 6 bases from V and 4 bases from J, the junction contained 8 bases not matched to a gene. The germline CDR1 and CDR2 sequences are ENHRY and SYGVKD. The CDR3 contains 16 residues. Here the CDR3 DNA reads TGTGCCATCAGGTCCACTAGCGGGGGGAGCTCAGATACGCAGTATTTT. Amino acid sequence: CAIRSTSGGSSDTQYF.

The V call is TRBV2, the J call TRBJ2-6, with D tentatively TRBD1 (5 bases). Germline CDR1 and CDR2: SNHLY and FYNNEI. The V gene lost 8 bases and the J gene lost 0 bases, with 17 bases spanning the gap. The CDR3 consists of 17 residues. The CDR3 DNA sequence: TGTGCCAGCCAACTAACGGCAGGGCCCTCTGGGGCCAACGTCCTGACTTTC. This sequence encodes CASQLTAGPSGANVLTF. The full variable domain, completed using reference TRBV2 and TRBJ2-6, is EPEVTQTPSHQVTQMGQEVILRCVPISNHLYFYWYRQILGQKVEFLVSFYNNEISEKSEIFDDQFSVERPDGSNFTLKIRSTKLEDSAMYFCASQLTAGPSGANVLTFGAGSRLTVL.

The chain has TRBV11-3 and TRBJ2-3, with 8 nucleotides matching TRBD2. CDR3 length: 15 amino acids. CDR1 and CDR2 (germline): SGHNT, YENEEA. J gave up 4 bases and V 1 base, and 4 bases lay outside the gene matches. CDR3 residues: CASSLGAGEADTQYF. The CDR3, as DNA: TGTGCCAGCAGCTTAGGAGCGGGAGAAGCAGATACGCAGTATTTT.

The rearrangement joins TRBV27 to TRBJ2-2; possibly TRBD2 for D (6 bases). CDR3 length equals 17 residues. Germline assignment: CDR1 MNHEY and CDR2 SMNVEV (reference sequence). V was pared by 3 bases and J by 7 bases, with 21 bases between. The CDR3 protein is CASSLQGWRDRHGELFF. For the CDR3, the DNA is TGTGCCAGCAGTTTGCAGGGTTGGAGGGATAGGCACGGGGAGCTGTTTTTT.

The gene calls are TRBV2 and TRBJ1-1; D is unclear. Germline CDR1 SNHLY, CDR2 FYNNEI. The ends were cut back, 5 bases at V and 0 bases at J, with 10 bases in the middle. The CDR3 is made up of 14 amino acids. The CDR3 DNA reads TGTGCCAGCAGTCTCCAGAGGATGAACACTGAAGCTTTCTTT. It encodes CASSLQRMNTEAFF.

This chain links TRBV2 with TRBJ2-1; 9 bases line up with TRBD2. The CDR3 is 14 amino acids. Per germline, CDR1 SNHLY and CDR2 FYNNEI. V shed 6 bases and J 7 bases; nucleotides not matched to a gene: 7. The CDR3 loop is CASRRLAGRNEQFF. Written as DNA, the CDR3 is TGTGCCAGCAGGCGGCTAGCGGGGAGGAATGAGCAGTTCTTC.